The rows below give T cell receptor beta chains drawn from one sample of a study of blood T cells in healthy people across ages. Via MiXCR, TCRdb re-called the 5' RACE reads, giving one row per CDR3 protein. This sample yields 850,000 to 1,100,000 distinct CDR3 sequences, of which around two fifths are seen a single time; less than 15% belongs to the top ten. The sample taken for sequencing was blood. These receptors all come from a man aged 18 to 29 in good health. Each CDR3 is given with its conserved first and last residue. D genes are given only for firm matches. Not all rows give a size; the values are once, few, many and, for expanded clones, a class.

clone_size,d_call,j_call,v_call,cdr3_nt,cdr3_aa
few,.,TRBJ2-7,TRBV3-1,TGTGCCAGCAGCCACTCGGACACCATCTACGAGCAGTACTTC,CASSHSDTIYEQYF
.,.,TRBJ1-5,TRBV12-3/TRBV12-4,TGTGCCAGCAGTTTTCGGTGGGGGGCCGAGAATCAGCCCCAGCATTTT,CASSFRWGAENQPQHF
.,.,TRBJ2-7,TRBV3-1,TGTGCCAGCAGCCAAGATATGGAGGACTCCTACGGGCAGTACTTC,CASSQDMEDSYGQYF
many,.,TRBJ2-1,TRBV20-1,TGCAGTGCTGGCCCCAGGGAGGCGAACTACAATGAGCAGTTCTTC,CSAGPREANYNEQFF
.,.,TRBJ1-2,TRBV4-3,TGCGCCAGCAGCCAAGATGGGGAGGAGAGCTATGGCTACACCTTC,CASSQDGEESYGYTF
many,TRBD1,TRBJ1-2,TRBV5-1,TGCGCCAGCAGCTCCGGGACAGGGGATTATGGCTACACCTTC,CASSSGTGDYGYTF
.,.,TRBJ1-1,TRBV7-6,TGTGCCAGCAGCTTAGCCTTACGGAGGGGCTTCATGAACAGTGAAGCTTTCTTT,CASSLALRRGFMNSEAFF
few,.,TRBJ2-7,TRBV7-2,TGTGCCAGCAGCTCCTCTGGCCGGGACCCTTCGGGGGAGCAGTACTTC,CASSSSGRDPSGEQYF
few,.,TRBJ2-1,TRBV6-2/TRBV6-3,TGTGCCAGCACCTTAAAGAGGGGATCTTATTACAATGAGCAGTTCTTC,CASTLKRGSYYNEQFF
few,.,TRBJ2-3,TRBV5-5,TGTGCCAGCAGCTTTGGGTTCTCAGATACGCAGTATTTT,CASSFGFSDTQYF